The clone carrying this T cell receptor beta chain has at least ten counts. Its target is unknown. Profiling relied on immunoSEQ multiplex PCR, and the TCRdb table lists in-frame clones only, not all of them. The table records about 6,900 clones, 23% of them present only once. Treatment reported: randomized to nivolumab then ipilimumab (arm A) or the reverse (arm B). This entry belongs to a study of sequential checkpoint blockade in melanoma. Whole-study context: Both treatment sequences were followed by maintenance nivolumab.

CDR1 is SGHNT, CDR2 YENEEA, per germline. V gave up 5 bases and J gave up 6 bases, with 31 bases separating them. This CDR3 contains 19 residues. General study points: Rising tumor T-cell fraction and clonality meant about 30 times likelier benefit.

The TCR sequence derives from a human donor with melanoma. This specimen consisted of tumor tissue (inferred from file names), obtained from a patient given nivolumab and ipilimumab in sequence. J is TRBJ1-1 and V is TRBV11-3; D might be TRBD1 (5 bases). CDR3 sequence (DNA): TGTGCCAGCAGCCTCAGGATTCCCTTAGCAGGCAGGGCAACGGCTGAAGCTTTCTTT. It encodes CASSLRIPLAGRATAEAFF. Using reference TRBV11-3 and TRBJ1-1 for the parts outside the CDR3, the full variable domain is EAGVVQSPRYKIIEKKQPVAFWCNPISGHNTLYWYLQNLGQGPELLIRYENEEAVDDSQLPKDRFSAERLKGVDSTLKIQPAELGDSAVYLCASSLRIPLAGRATAEAFFGQGTRLTVV.